This TCR beta chain comes out of a study of T cell responses to AZD1222 COVID-19 vaccine. In the study overall: Pooling was applied to second doses at about 4 or about 12 weeks.

Overall study results and limits: Spike-specific TCR breadth and depth rose after two AZD1222 doses. Nearly half of unique spike-specific TCRs reportedly avoided B.1.351 and B.1.1.7 mutated regions.

The germline V and J ends were trimmed by 4 bases and 0 bases, with 7 bases remaining between them. The germline CDR1 and CDR2 sequences are MNHEY and SMNVEV (reference sequence). The CDR3 contains 14 residues. To note about this clone: Its antigen is as yet unknown. Other nucleotide sequences in the sample specify the same CDR3.

Using immunoSEQ multiplex PCR, the repertoire was profiled, and TCRdb retains in-frame clones only, with some absent. Of about 180,000 clones in the sample, around 88% were seen once. The material sequenced was peripheral blood, taken on day 0 of AZD1222 vaccination. The receptor was isolated from an adult in good health. This chain uses TRBV27 with TRBJ1-5; D not certain. CDR3 bases: TGTGCCAGCAGTTCTCTTGGTAGCAATCAGCCCCAGCATTTT. This gives the protein CASSSLGSNQPQHF.